Listed here are 30 T cell receptor beta chains from one sample, sequenced in a study of T cell repertoires in cytomegalovirus infection. These receptors are not linked to any known antigen. TCRdb reprocessed the reads via MiXCR and lists one record per CDR3 protein. The table includes fewer than 1,000,000 distinct CDR3 sequences, 30% to 40% detected once. Sequencing was performed on cultured CD8+ T cells from PBMCs, taken from culture after CMV antigen stimulation. The receptors come from a human donor in good health (CMV status not recorded). Some clones in this sample may be carry-over from other donors' samples.

The chain employs TRBV19 and TRBJ1-5; D is unclear. This CDR3 is 18 amino acids long. The V end was cut by 3 bases, the J end by 3 bases, with 21 bases between. Looked up from germline, CDR1 is LNHDA and CDR2 is SQIVND (reference sequence). The CDR3 reads CASSMWVGGLADNQPQHF. The DNA for the CDR3 is TGTGCCAGTAGTATGTGGGTTGGTGGCCTGGCGGACAATCAGCCCCAGCATTTT.

The rearrangement joins TRBV5-5 to TRBJ2-5, with unresolved D. V gave up 0 bases and J gave up 1 base, with 10 bases separating them. This CDR3 is built from 15 residues. Germline-derived CDR1 and CDR2 are SGHKS and YYEKEE (reference sequence). The CDR3 loop reads CASSLDPLGQETQYF. The CDR3 DNA follows: TGTGCCAGCAGCTTGGACCCTCTCGGCCAAGAGACCCAGTACTTC. The full variable domain, in which reference TRBV5-5 and TRBJ2-5 provide the parts outside the CDR3, is DAGVTQSPTHLIKTRGQQVTLRCSPISGHKSVSWYQQVLGQGPQFIFQYYEKEERGRGNFPDRFSARQFPNYSSELNVNALLLGDSALYLCASSLDPLGQETQYFGPGTRLLVL.

This clonotype was observed a few times. The chain uses TRBV4-1 and TRBJ1-5; D is possibly TRBD1 (6 bases). The CDR3 covers 15 residues. V was clipped by 5 bases and J by 5 bases, with 16 bases between them. CDR1 MGHRA and CDR2 YSYEKL come from the germline V gene. The CDR3 nucleotides are TGCGCCAGCAGCGGGGACGGGGGGCCTGATCAGCCCCAGCATTTT. Translating gives CASSGDGGPDQPQHF.

V and J are TRBV19 and TRBJ2-2, with TRBD1 matching over 7 bases. Per the germline V gene, CDR1 is LNHDA and CDR2 is SQIVND (reference sequence). The CDR3 has 17 amino acids. V lost 2 bases and J lost 1; bases outside the gene matches: 7. For the CDR3, the DNA is TGTGCCAGTAGTATAATTACTCGACAGGGGAACACCGGGGAGCTGTTTTTT. Translation gives CASSIITRQGNTGELFF.

This chain joins TRBV19 and TRBJ2-7, with D tentatively TRBD2 (6 bases). CDR1 LNHDA and CDR2 SQIVND come from the germline V gene (reference sequence). The CDR3 spans 13 residues. The V end lost 3 bases, the J end lost 5 bases, and 11 bases lay between the germline ends. CDR3 coding DNA: TGTGCCAGTAGTATGCCAGGGAGGAACGAGCAGTACTTC. It translates to CASSMPGRNEQYF.

The rearrangement joins TRBV10-3 to TRBJ1-1, with a weak D call TRBD1 (5 bases). This CDR3 is 13 amino acids long. V was cut by 6 bases and J by 5 bases, with 13 bases left in between. The germline gives CDR1 ENHRY, CDR2 SYGVKD. The CDR3 loop reads CAISPGGVTEAFF. CDR3 bases: TGTGCCATCAGCCCGGGGGGGGTGACTGAAGCTTTCTTT.

As for this clonotype: Given the absence of the conserved phenylalanine or tryptophan at the CDR3 end, a read error is likely. V is TRBV6-2 or TRBV6-3 and J is TRBJ2-7, with D tentatively TRBD1 (5 bases). The CDR3 sequence is 13 residues long. V gave up 0 bases and J gave up 8 bases, with 11 bases separating them. Germline values: CDR1 MNHEY, CDR2 SVGEGT. CDR3: CASSYSIDSQQYA. DNA of the CDR3: TGTGCCAGCAGTTACTCGATCGACAGTCAGCAGTACGCC.

A note on this clonotype: A much larger clone lies a single base off, so this may be a read error. Because the CDR3 is missing its conserved closing phenylalanine or tryptophan, this is likely a read error. The chain recombines TRBV7-2 with TRBJ2-3, with a possible D match to TRBD2 (5 bases). Germline values: CDR1 SGHTA, CDR2 FQGNSA. The V and J ends lost 4 bases and 2 bases respectively, with 13 bases between them. The CDR3 has 15 residues. The CDR3 nucleotides read TGTGCCAGCAGCTGGACTTCTTACCCCACAGATACGCAGTATCTT. It codes for CASSWTSYPTDTQYL.

This chain connects TRBV7-9 to TRBJ1-1; D not certain. The CDR3 sequence is 15 residues long. V dropped 2 bases and J dropped 0 bases, with 10 bases sitting between them. CDR1 is SEHNR, CDR2 FQNEAQ, per germline (reference sequence). CDR3 residues: CASSLPDEMNTEAFF. DNA of the CDR3: TGTGCCAGCAGCTTACCGGACGAAATGAACACTGAAGCTTTCTTT.

A few counts support this clonotype. The genes are TRBV12-3 or TRBV12-4 and TRBJ2-1; TRBD1 matches 7 bases. This CDR3 is 14 amino acids long. With 6 bases clipped from V and 4 bases from J, the junction kept 6 bases outside the gene matches. CDR3 residues: CASSNWDSYNEQFF. DNA for the CDR3: TGTGCCAGCAGCAACTGGGACAGTTACAATGAGCAGTTCTTC.

Many counts were recorded for this clonotype. The J gene is TRBJ2-3, the V gene TRBV7-6; 9 nucleotides match TRBD1. Germline CDR1 and CDR2: SGHVS and FNYEAQ. This CDR3 comprises 17 residues. V shed 0 bases and J 1 base; nucleotides not matched to a gene: 5. In DNA form, the CDR3 reads TGTGCCAGCAGCTTAGCTTACAGGGGGCGCGGCACAGATACGCAGTATTTT. It yields the protein CASSLAYRGRGTDTQYF.

V and J are TRBV4-1 and TRBJ2-3, with 8 bases that match TRBD2. With 1 base clipped from V and 2 bases from J, the junction kept 8 bases outside the gene matches. This CDR3 spans 17 amino acids. Germline CDR1 is MGHRA and CDR2 is YSYEKL. CDR3 loop: CASSQVAASGPTDTQYF. Written as DNA, the CDR3 is TGCGCCAGCAGCCAAGTAGCGGCTAGCGGGCCCACAGATACGCAGTATTTT.

This clonotype was seen many times. CDR3 sequence reads: CAILQKMNTEAFF. As DNA, the CDR3 is TGTGCCATCCTACAGAAAATGAACACTGAAGCTTTCTTT. The chain is built from TRBV6-1 and TRBJ1-1; D uncertain. Trimming cost V 10 bases and J 0 bases, with 12 bases left between them. The CDR3 covers 13 residues. Germline lookup yields CDR1 MNHNS and CDR2 SASEGT.

The genes are TRBV6-5 and TRBJ2-5, with D tentatively TRBD2 (5 bases). Germline CDR1 and CDR2: MNHEY and SVGAGI. CDR3 length equals 15 residues. Trimming cost V 0 bases and J 5 bases, with 13 bases left between them. As DNA, the CDR3 is TGTGCCAGCAGTTACTCGAGGCTGGGCGGGGAGACCCAGTACTTC. Translating gives CASSYSRLGGETQYF.

J is TRBJ2-2 and V is TRBV12-5, with 11 nucleotides matching TRBD1. This CDR3 comprises 16 residues. The V and J ends lost 3 bases and 3 bases, in that order; junction bases with no gene match: 3. In germline, CDR1 is LGHNT, CDR2 FRNRAP. The CDR3 sequence: CASGFSGQGDTGELFF. The CDR3 nucleotides read TGTGCTAGTGGTTTTTCGGGACAGGGGGACACCGGGGAGCTGTTTTTT.

V is TRBV6-2 or TRBV6-3 and J is TRBJ2-7; TRBD1 might be the D (5 bases). V was shortened by 0 bases and J by 7 bases, with 10 bases between the two germline ends. Germline CDR1 is MNHEY and CDR2 is SVGEGT. The CDR3 is 13 amino acids. CDR3 residues: CASSYSQGQEQYV. As DNA, the CDR3 is TGTGCCAGCAGTTACTCGCAGGGTCAAGAGCAGTACGTC.

The gene calls are TRBV10-3 and TRBJ1-1; D gene ambiguous. V was clipped by 0 bases and J by 7 bases, with 6 bases between them. The CDR3 sequence is 12 residues long. Germline V lookup: CDR1 ENHRY, CDR2 SYGVKD. The CDR3 nucleotides are TGTGCCATCAGTGAGTCGAGTCGTGAAGCTTTCTTT. This sequence encodes CAISESSREAFF.

The chain has TRBV7-9 and TRBJ2-6, with 7 bases aligning to TRBD1. The V gene end was trimmed by 8 bases and the J gene end by 0 bases; junction bases not matched to a gene: 25. This CDR3 comprises 22 residues. Germline assignment: CDR1 SEHNR and CDR2 FQNEAQ (reference sequence). The CDR3 protein is CASAPDREVISWVFSGANVLTF. The DNA of the CDR3 is TGTGCCAGCGCCCCTGACAGGGAAGTCATCTCTTGGGTTTTCTCTGGGGCCAACGTCCTGACTTTC.

This CDR3 reads CASKQGGTGELFF. DNA for the CDR3: TGTGCCAGCAAGCAGGGGGGTACCGGGGAGCTGTTTTTT. The gene calls are TRBV12-3 or TRBV12-4 and TRBJ2-2; TRBD1 is a possible D gene (7 bases). The length of the CDR3 is 13 residues. The V end lost 7 bases, the J end lost 5 bases, and 11 bases lay between the germline ends.

This clonotype was detected only a few times. The J gene is TRBJ2-5, the V gene TRBV9, with 13 positions matching TRBD2. The J segment lost 1 base and the V segment lost 3 bases, leaving 3 bases of the junction unmatched. The CDR3 covers 16 residues. Germline loops: CDR1 SGDLS, CDR2 YYNGEE. CDR3 sequence: CASSGTSGSRQETQYF. The CDR3 nucleotides are TGTGCCAGCAGCGGGACTAGCGGGAGCCGCCAAGAGACCCAGTACTTC.

This clonotype was seen more than once but under ten times. The V and J genes are TRBV7-8 and TRBJ2-2, with TRBD1 matching over 7 bases. The germline CDR1 and CDR2 sequences are SGHVS and FQNEAQ. CDR3 length: 15 residues. V shed 4 bases, J shed 13 bases, and the junction held 15 bases outside the gene matches. CDR3 in amino acids: CASSSSGTASGVLFF. In nucleotides, the CDR3 is TGTGCCAGCAGCTCTTCCGGGACAGCGTCAGGAGTGCTGTTTTTT. The variable domain in full, completed from reference TRBV7-8 and TRBJ2-2, reads GAGVSQSPRYKVAKRGQDVALRCDPISGHVSLFWYQQALGQGPEFLTYFQNEAQLDKSGLPSDRFFAERPEGSVSTLKIQRTQQEDSAVYLCASSSSGTASGVLFFGEGSRLTVL.

The table lists this clonotype with many counts. The chain is built from TRBV7-6 and TRBJ2-7, with D uncertain. The CDR3 is 15 residues long. The germline V gene has CDR1 SGHVS and CDR2 FNYEAQ. Between the trimmed V and J ends, which lost 0 bases and 0 bases, there was a span of 9 bases. Here the CDR3 DNA reads TGTGCCAGCAGCTTAGCGGGGTCAGACTCCTACGAGCAGTACGTC. Protein product: CASSLAGSDSYEQYV.

The chain is built from TRBV5-6 and TRBJ2-7; 7 nucleotides match TRBD1. J was trimmed by 5 bases and V by 0 bases; bases with no gene match: 11. The CDR3 has 16 amino acids. Germline V gene sequence: CDR1 SGHDT, CDR2 YYEEEE. The DNA of the CDR3 is TGTGCCAGCAGCTTGGGACAGGGCGGTTTCCGTAACGAGCAGTACGTC. This encodes CASSLGQGGFRNEQYV.

The chain couples TRBV7-9 to TRBJ1-1, with D possibly TRBD1 on 5 matching bases. The CDR3 runs to 15 residues. The germline V gene encodes CDR1 SEHNR and CDR2 FQNEAQ (reference sequence). The V gene lost 3 bases and the J gene lost 0 bases, with 11 bases spanning the gap. The CDR3 reads CASSFGTGMNTEAFF. CDR3 nucleotides: TGTGCCAGCAGCTTTGGAACAGGCATGAACACTGAAGCTTTCTTT.

The chain recombines TRBV6-1 with TRBJ1-1; no clear D gene. The V gene's germline CDR1 is MNHNS and CDR2 SASEGT. The ends were cut back, 2 bases at V and 1 base at J, with 11 bases in the middle. The CDR3 consists of 15 residues. The CDR3 region is CASSEPGYSNTEAFF. CDR3 in DNA: TGTGCCAGCAGTGAACCCGGGTACTCGAACACTGAAGCTTTCTTT.

The chain recombines TRBV27 with TRBJ2-5; D gene ambiguous. V was shortened by 2 bases and J by 5 bases, with 9 bases between the two germline ends. From germline, CDR1 is MNHEY and CDR2 SMNVEV (reference sequence). The CDR3 runs to 13 residues. The CDR3 is CASSLTARETQYF. The CDR3, as DNA: TGTGCCAGCAGTTTAACGGCCCGGGAGACCCAGTACTTC.

The chain combines TRBV5-1 with TRBJ2-1, with D possibly called TRBD1 or TRBD2 (6 bases each). Germline values: CDR1 SGHRS, CDR2 YFSETQ. CDR3 length: 15 residues. Trimming took 5 bases from V and 8 from J, leaving 20 bases between them. The CDR3 here is CASSLIGGPLDEQFF. The CDR3 coding sequence is TGCGCCAGCAGTCTGATAGGGGGGCCCCTTGATGAGCAGTTCTTC.

This chain connects TRBV15 to TRBJ1-2, with D perhaps TRBD1 (5 bases). Per the germline V gene, CDR1 is LNHNV and CDR2 is YYDKDF (reference sequence). V lost 5 bases and J lost 3, with 13 bases in between. The CDR3 sequence is 14 residues long. The CDR3 is CATSHVGGDYGYTF. CDR3 sequence (DNA): TGTGCCACCAGCCACGTGGGGGGTGACTATGGCTACACCTTC.

This clonotype was seen more than once but under ten times. The chain carries TRBV6-1 and TRBJ2-5, with 10 bases that match TRBD1. Per the germline V gene, CDR1 is MNHNS and CDR2 is SASEGT. The CDR3 has 16 residues. The V and J ends lost 2 bases and 3 bases, in that order; junction bases with no gene match: 6. CDR3 nucleotide sequence: TGTGCCAGCAGTGAACCGGGACAGGGGCTAGAAGAGACCCAGTACTTC. Its translation is CASSEPGQGLEETQYF.

CDR3 sequence: CASSEGLAGVQETQYF. CDR3 nucleotides: TGTGCCAGCAGTGAAGGGCTAGCGGGGGTTCAAGAGACCCAGTACTTC. The V gene is TRBV2, the J gene TRBJ2-5, with TRBD2 matching 10 bases. This CDR3 region has 16 residues. Germline V gives CDR1 SNHLY, CDR2 FYNNEI. The junction had 4 bases not matched to a gene; V was cut back by 1 base and J by 2 bases.